These T cell receptor beta chains were read from a single sample in a study of CD8 T cells in Susac syndrome. Each CDR3 protein is one row after TCRdb ran MiXCR on the immunoSEQ multiplex PCR reads. The sample lists 210,000 or so distinct CDR3 sequences, 85% to 95% occurring once. Sequencing input: CD4+ T cells from PBMCs. The receptors shown here come from a human donor with Susac syndrome. Each CDR3 is given with its conserved first and last residue. The D gene is left open where the match is weak. Clone sizes are given selectively: once, few, many, or a class where the clone is expanded.

v_gene: TRBV20-1
j_gene: TRBJ2-7
d_gene: TRBD1
abundance: -
CDR3nt: TGCAGTGCGCATTCTCCGGGACAGGGGTCCTACGAGCAGTACTTC
CDR3aa: CSAHSPGQGSYEQYF

v_gene: TRBV12-3/TRBV12-4
j_gene: TRBJ2-7
d_gene: TRBD1
abundance: -
CDR3nt: TGTGCCAGCGGACAGGGGGAATATTCTAGCTCCTACGAGCAGTACTTC
CDR3aa: CASGQGEYSSSYEQYF

v_gene: TRBV5-4
j_gene: TRBJ2-5
d_gene: -
abundance: -
CDR3nt: TGTGCCAGCAGCCCCCGGGGGAGCGGAGAGGAGACCCAGTACTTC
CDR3aa: CASSPRGSGEETQYF

v_gene: TRBV7-3
j_gene: TRBJ2-1
d_gene: TRBD1
abundance: -
CDR3nt: TGTGCCAGCAGCTTAACGGATACAGGGGGCGCGTACAATGAGCAGTTCTTC
CDR3aa: CASSLTDTGGAYNEQFF

v_gene: TRBV19
j_gene: TRBJ1-2
d_gene: TRBD1
abundance: -
CDR3nt: TGTGCCAGTAGTATGTCGACAGGGGGTGGCTACACCTTC
CDR3aa: CASSMSTGGGYTF

v_gene: TRBV6-5
j_gene: TRBJ1-6
d_gene: -
abundance: -
CDR3nt: TGTGCCAGTTGCCCGAGCTCCTATAATTCACCCCTCCACTTT
CDR3aa: CASCPSSYNSPLHF

v_gene: TRBV19
j_gene: TRBJ2-3
d_gene: -
abundance: -
CDR3nt: TGTGCCAGTAGTATTGACTCAGGAATCACAGATACGCAGTATTTT
CDR3aa: CASSIDSGITDTQYF

v_gene: TRBV2
j_gene: TRBJ2-1
d_gene: -
abundance: -
CDR3nt: TGTGCCAGCAGTGAACGGTCAGGGAGAGACAATGAGCAGTTCTTC
CDR3aa: CASSERSGRDNEQFF

v_gene: TRBV11-2
j_gene: TRBJ2-1
d_gene: -
abundance: -
CDR3nt: TGTGCCAGCAGCTTCCTCACAGATTCCTACAATGAGCAGTTCTTC
CDR3aa: CASSFLTDSYNEQFF

v_gene: TRBV19
j_gene: TRBJ1-1
d_gene: -
abundance: -
CDR3nt: TGTGCCAGTAGTCCCCAGGGGTGGATGAACACTGAAGCTTTCTTT
CDR3aa: CASSPQGWMNTEAFF

v_gene: TRBV24-1
j_gene: TRBJ2-1
d_gene: TRBD2
abundance: -
CDR3nt: TGTGCCACCAGTGATCCGGCTAGCGGGGCCCCTGCTAAGCAGTTCTTC
CDR3aa: CATSDPASGAPAKQFF

v_gene: TRBV19
j_gene: TRBJ1-5
d_gene: -
abundance: -
CDR3nt: TGTGCCAGTAGTACCCTAGGAAGATTACAGCCCCAGCATTTT
CDR3aa: CASSTLGRLQPQHF

v_gene: TRBV20-1
j_gene: TRBJ2-5
d_gene: TRBD2
abundance: -
CDR3nt: TGCAGTGCTTCGCGACTAGCGGGGGACCAAGAGACCCAGTACTTC
CDR3aa: CSASRLAGDQETQYF

v_gene: TRBV7-8
j_gene: TRBJ2-1
d_gene: -
abundance: once
CDR3nt: TGTGCCAGCAGCTTAGCGGGCACTGAGCAGTTCTTC
CDR3aa: CASSLAGTEQFF

v_gene: TRBV5-1
j_gene: TRBJ2-5
d_gene: -
abundance: -
CDR3nt: TGCGCCAGCAGCTTGGAAGGAGGGGTAGAGACCCAGTACTTC
CDR3aa: CASSLEGGVETQYF

v_gene: TRBV7-8
j_gene: TRBJ2-1
d_gene: -
abundance: -
CDR3nt: TGTGCCAGCAGCTTAGACGTGGGAAATGAGCAGTTCTTC
CDR3aa: CASSLDVGNEQFF

v_gene: TRBV20-1
j_gene: TRBJ2-1
d_gene: TRBD1
abundance: -
CDR3nt: TGCAGTGCTCAGGGACAGGGAAGACTTTACAATGAGCAGTTCTTC
CDR3aa: CSAQGQGRLYNEQFF

v_gene: TRBV20-1
j_gene: TRBJ2-5
d_gene: -
abundance: -
CDR3nt: TGCAGTGCTAGAGTCACAGGGACCCAAGAGACCCAGTACTTC
CDR3aa: CSARVTGTQETQYF

v_gene: TRBV20-1
j_gene: TRBJ1-4
d_gene: TRBD1
abundance: -
CDR3nt: TGCAGTGCTAGAGTGTCGGCAGGGGGAAAACTGTTTTTT
CDR3aa: CSARVSAGGKLFF

v_gene: TRBV20-1
j_gene: TRBJ1-2
d_gene: -
abundance: -
CDR3nt: TGCAGTGCCGCGGGCAACAGGCCTGATGGCTACACCTTC
CDR3aa: CSAAGNRPDGYTF

v_gene: TRBV19
j_gene: TRBJ2-5
d_gene: TRBD1
abundance: -
CDR3nt: TGTGCCAGTAGTACCAACAGGGGCGTTGAGACCCAGTACTTC
CDR3aa: CASSTNRGVETQYF

v_gene: TRBV6-1
j_gene: TRBJ1-1
d_gene: -
abundance: -
CDR3nt: TGTGCCAGCAGCCTGGAGACGGGGGGAGTGGGTACTGAAGCTTTCTTT
CDR3aa: CASSLETGGVGTEAFF

v_gene: TRBV10-3
j_gene: TRBJ1-1
d_gene: -
abundance: once
CDR3nt: TGTGCCATCAGTCGGGACACGGAAGCTTTCTTT
CDR3aa: CAISRDTEAFF

v_gene: TRBV25-1
j_gene: TRBJ2-7
d_gene: -
abundance: once
CDR3nt: TGTGCCAGCAGTGTCGGACACCAACGGGACGAGCAGTACTTC
CDR3aa: CASSVGHQRDEQYF

v_gene: TRBV6-2/TRBV6-3
j_gene: TRBJ2-3
d_gene: -
abundance: -
CDR3nt: TGTGCCAGCAGCACCGGGTGGGATACGCAGTATTTT
CDR3aa: CASSTGWDTQYF

v_gene: TRBV5-4
j_gene: TRBJ2-5
d_gene: TRBD1
abundance: -
CDR3nt: TGTGCCAGCAGCGCCGCGGGACAGGGGGCGGCGGAGACCCAGTACTTC
CDR3aa: CASSAAGQGAAETQYF

v_gene: TRBV29-1
j_gene: TRBJ1-2
d_gene: -
abundance: -
CDR3nt: TGCAGCGGCGGTGGCGGGAACTATGGCTACACCTTC
CDR3aa: CSGGGGNYGYTF

v_gene: TRBV5-6
j_gene: TRBJ1-2
d_gene: TRBD1
abundance: -
CDR3nt: TGTGCCAGCAAACCACCGGGACAGCCTAACTATGGCTACACCTTC
CDR3aa: CASKPPGQPNYGYTF

v_gene: TRBV13
j_gene: TRBJ1-1
d_gene: TRBD1
abundance: -
CDR3nt: TGTGCCAGCAGCGCCCGGGACAGATTCACTGAAGCTTTCTTT
CDR3aa: CASSARDRFTEAFF

v_gene: TRBV5-6
j_gene: TRBJ2-7
d_gene: -
abundance: -
CDR3nt: TGTGCCAGCAGCGCCTGGAGGGCCGGGACCGCCTACGAGCAGTACTTC
CDR3aa: CASSAWRAGTAYEQYF

v_gene: TRBV4-2
j_gene: TRBJ1-5
d_gene: -
abundance: -
CDR3nt: TGTGCCAGCAGCCAAGAAATAGCCGTGGCTCAGCCCCAGCATTTT
CDR3aa: CASSQEIAVAQPQHF

v_gene: TRBV5-4
j_gene: TRBJ2-5
d_gene: TRBD1
abundance: once
CDR3nt: TGTGCCAGCAGCCCTACTACCTCCGGGACAGGGAGAGAGACCCAGTACTTC
CDR3aa: CASSPTTSGTGRETQYF

v_gene: TRBV27
j_gene: TRBJ2-6
d_gene: -
abundance: -
CDR3nt: TGTGCCAGCAGTTTATCGTTCTACCGCGGGGAAGGGGCCAACGTCCTGACTTTC
CDR3aa: CASSLSFYRGEGANVLTF

v_gene: TRBV6-2/TRBV6-3
j_gene: TRBJ2-5
d_gene: -
abundance: -
CDR3nt: TGTGCCAGCAGTCACCCAGCGATTACTCAAGAGACCCAGTACTTC
CDR3aa: CASSHPAITQETQYF

v_gene: TRBV30
j_gene: TRBJ1-1
d_gene: -
abundance: -
CDR3nt: TGTGCCTGGAGTCCCAAGGGGTTGCGGGGTGAAGCTTTCTTT
CDR3aa: CAWSPKGLRGEAFF

v_gene: TRBV19
j_gene: TRBJ1-1
d_gene: -
abundance: few
CDR3nt: TGTGCCAGTAGTACCCAAGGACGGGCGACTGAAGCTTTCTTT
CDR3aa: CASSTQGRATEAFF

v_gene: TRBV5-1
j_gene: TRBJ1-1
d_gene: TRBD1
abundance: -
CDR3nt: TGCGCCAGCCGGGACAGGGAAGGCACTGAAGCTTTCTTT
CDR3aa: CASRDREGTEAFF

v_gene: TRBV6-6
j_gene: TRBJ2-2
d_gene: TRBD2
abundance: -
CDR3nt: TGTGCCAGCAGTTGGGATAGCGGGGCGAACACCGGGGAGCTGTTTTTT
CDR3aa: CASSWDSGANTGELFF

v_gene: TRBV10-3
j_gene: TRBJ1-6
d_gene: -
abundance: -
CDR3nt: TGTGCCATCGGAGGGGAGGCGGATTCACCCCTCCACTTT
CDR3aa: CAIGGEADSPLHF

v_gene: TRBV28
j_gene: TRBJ2-5
d_gene: TRBD2
abundance: -
CDR3nt: TGTGCCAGCAGTCCTAGCGGGCTATGGGAGACCCAGTACTTC
CDR3aa: CASSPSGLWETQYF

v_gene: TRBV12-3/TRBV12-4
j_gene: TRBJ1-1
d_gene: -
abundance: -
CDR3nt: TGTGCCAGCAGTGCGTACAGACCTAACACTGAAGCTTTCTTT
CDR3aa: CASSAYRPNTEAFF

v_gene: TRBV15
j_gene: TRBJ1-5
d_gene: TRBD1
abundance: -
CDR3nt: TGTGCCACCAGCAGTCATTCCGGGACAGCGGGGCCCCAGCATTTT
CDR3aa: CATSSHSGTAGPQHF